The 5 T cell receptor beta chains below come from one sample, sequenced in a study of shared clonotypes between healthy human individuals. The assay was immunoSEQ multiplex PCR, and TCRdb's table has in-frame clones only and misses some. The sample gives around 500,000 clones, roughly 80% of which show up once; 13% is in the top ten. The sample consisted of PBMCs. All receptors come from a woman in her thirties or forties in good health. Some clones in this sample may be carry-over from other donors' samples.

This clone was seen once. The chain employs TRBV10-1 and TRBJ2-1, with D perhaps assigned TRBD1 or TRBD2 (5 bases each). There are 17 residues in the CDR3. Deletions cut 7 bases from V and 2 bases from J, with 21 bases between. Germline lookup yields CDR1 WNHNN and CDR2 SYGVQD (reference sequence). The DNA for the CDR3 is TGCGCCAGCACTTGGGGCGGGCGACAAGGGACCTACAATGAGCAGTTCTTC. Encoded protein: CASTWGGRQGTYNEQFF.

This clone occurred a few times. Written as DNA, the CDR3 is TGTGCCAGCTTGACACGGAACACTGAAGCTTTCTTT. Protein product: CASLTRNTEAFF. This rearrangement joins TRBV18 to TRBJ1-1; D not resolved. CDR1 KGHSH and CDR2 LQKENI come from the germline V gene. This CDR3 has 12 residues. The V end lost 7 bases, the J end lost 1 base, and 7 bases lay between the germline ends.

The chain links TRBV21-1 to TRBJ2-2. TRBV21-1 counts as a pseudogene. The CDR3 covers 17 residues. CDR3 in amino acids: CASSDEQPRGRNGELFF. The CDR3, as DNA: TGTGCCAGCAGCGACGAACAACCCCGAGGACGGAACGGGGAGCTGTTTTTT.

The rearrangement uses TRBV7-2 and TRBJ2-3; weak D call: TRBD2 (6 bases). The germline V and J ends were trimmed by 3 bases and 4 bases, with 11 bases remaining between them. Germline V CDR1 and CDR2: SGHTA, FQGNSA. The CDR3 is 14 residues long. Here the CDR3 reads CASSFGSGADTQYF. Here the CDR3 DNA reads TGTGCCAGCAGCTTCGGGAGTGGCGCAGATACGCAGTATTTT.

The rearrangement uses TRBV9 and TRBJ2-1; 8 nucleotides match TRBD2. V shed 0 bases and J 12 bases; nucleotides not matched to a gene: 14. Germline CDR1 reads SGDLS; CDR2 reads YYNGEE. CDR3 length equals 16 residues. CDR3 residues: CASSVDSSLAGLWQFF. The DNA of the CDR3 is TGTGCCAGCAGCGTAGATTCCAGCCTAGCGGGTTTATGGCAGTTCTTC.